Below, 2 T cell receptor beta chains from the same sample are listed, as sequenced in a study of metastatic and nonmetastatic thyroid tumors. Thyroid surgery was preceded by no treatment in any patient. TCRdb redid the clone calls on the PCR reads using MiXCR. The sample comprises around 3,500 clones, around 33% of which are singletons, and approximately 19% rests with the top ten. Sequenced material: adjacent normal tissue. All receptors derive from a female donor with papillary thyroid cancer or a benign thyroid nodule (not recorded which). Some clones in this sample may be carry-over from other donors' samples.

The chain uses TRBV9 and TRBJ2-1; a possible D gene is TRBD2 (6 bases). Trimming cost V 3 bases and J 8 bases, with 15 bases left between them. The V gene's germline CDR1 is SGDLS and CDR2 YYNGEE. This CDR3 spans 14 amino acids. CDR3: CASSGSGLRDEQFF. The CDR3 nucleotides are TGTGCCAGCAGCGGTAGCGGTCTGAGAGATGAGCAGTTCTTC.

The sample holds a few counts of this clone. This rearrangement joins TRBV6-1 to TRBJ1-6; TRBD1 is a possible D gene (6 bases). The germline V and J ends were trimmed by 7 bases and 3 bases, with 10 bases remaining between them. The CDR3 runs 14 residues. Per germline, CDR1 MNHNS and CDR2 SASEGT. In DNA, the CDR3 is TGTGCCAGCATCGAGGACAGCTATAATTCACCCCTCCACTTT. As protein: CASIEDSYNSPLHF.